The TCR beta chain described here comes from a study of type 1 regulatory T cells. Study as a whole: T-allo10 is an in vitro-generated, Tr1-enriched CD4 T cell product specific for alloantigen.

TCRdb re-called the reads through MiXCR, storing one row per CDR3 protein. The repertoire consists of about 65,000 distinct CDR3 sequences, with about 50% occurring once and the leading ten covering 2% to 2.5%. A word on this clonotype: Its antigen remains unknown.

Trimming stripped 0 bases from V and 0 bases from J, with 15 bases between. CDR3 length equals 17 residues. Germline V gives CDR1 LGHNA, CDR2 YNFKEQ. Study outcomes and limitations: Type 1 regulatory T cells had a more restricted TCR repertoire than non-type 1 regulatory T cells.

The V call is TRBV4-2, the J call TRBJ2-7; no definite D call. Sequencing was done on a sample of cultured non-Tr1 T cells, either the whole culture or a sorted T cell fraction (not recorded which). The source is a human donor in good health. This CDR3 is CASSQEVVTPSSYEQYF. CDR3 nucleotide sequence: TGTGCCAGCAGCCAAGAAGTCGTTACACCTAGCTCCTACGAGCAGTACTTC.